Listed below are T cell receptor beta chains from one sample, sequenced in a study of blood T cells in healthy people across ages. Each CDR3 protein gets one entry after TCRdb re-called the 5' RACE reads with MiXCR. The sample contains 710,000 or so distinct CDR3 sequences, around a fifth of which appear only once. The specimen sequenced was blood. These receptors all come from an older man in good health. Both conserved end residues are trimmed from each CDR3. Each record gives: D gene, V gene, CDR3 protein. The D gene is left open where the match is weak.

TRBD2	TRBV12-3/TRBV12-4	ASSLAGALF
-	TRBV7-2	ASSTTSRNEQF
TRBD1	TRBV7-9	ASSARDRGLNYGYT
-	TRBV6-5	ASSYARVQETQY
-	TRBV20-1	SARDNSPQPA
-	TRBV5-1	ASSLKDSQKFTGELF
TRBD2	TRBV3-1	ASSARLAGINEQF
-	TRBV28	ASTNPRGPYEQY
-	TRBV29-1	SVEVAGSPNEQF
-	TRBV28	ASSLRVLTEAF
TRBD2	TRBV7-9	ASSGRLATESWETQY
TRBD1	TRBV6-5	ASQGANEQF
-	TRBV18	ASSLGQNSGNTIY
-	TRBV30	AWSGRYTQY
-	TRBV20-1	SASWHEQF
-	TRBV4-1	ASSQDLGINTEAF
-	TRBV5-5	ASSLLPKERGEQY
TRBD1	TRBV5-6	ASSLGGTGMTGELF
-	TRBV12-3/TRBV12-4	ASSRQRNQPQH
-	TRBV10-3	AISVSAGANANSPLH
-	TRBV21-1	ASSPKIVILILAGGLGGNEQF
-	TRBV12-3/TRBV12-4	ASAQRTYTEAF
TRBD2	TRBV29-1	SVAGLAGGPGDEQF
-	TRBV19	ASSSNNIGDLYYRKLF
-	TRBV6-6	ASSRGRFYEQY
-	TRBV9	ASSPGRTISTDTQY
-	TRBV6-5	ASSYANIRRHEQF
TRBD1	TRBV27	ASSWGQGSGETQY